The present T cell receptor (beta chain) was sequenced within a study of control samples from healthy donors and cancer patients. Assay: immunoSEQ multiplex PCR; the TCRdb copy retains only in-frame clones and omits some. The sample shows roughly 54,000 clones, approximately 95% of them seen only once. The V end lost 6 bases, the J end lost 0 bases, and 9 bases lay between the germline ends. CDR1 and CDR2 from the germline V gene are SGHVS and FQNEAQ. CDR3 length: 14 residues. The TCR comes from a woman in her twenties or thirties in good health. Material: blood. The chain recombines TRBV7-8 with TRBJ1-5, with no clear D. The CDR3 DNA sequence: TGTGCCAGCAGAGACGGAGATAGCAATCAGCCCCAGCATTTT. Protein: CASRDGDSNQPQHF. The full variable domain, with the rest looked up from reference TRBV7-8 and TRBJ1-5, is GAGVSQSPRYKVAKRGQDVALRCDPISGHVSLFWYQQALGQGPEFLTYFQNEAQLDKSGLPSDRFFAERPEGSVSTLKIQRTQQEDSAVYLCASRDGDSNQPQHFGDGTRLSIL.